Described below is a single T cell receptor beta chain sequence and its context. The protocol was immunoSEQ multiplex PCR, while the TCRdb copy is restricted to in-frame clones and leaves out a portion. The repertoire consists of about 140,000 clones, with roughly 92% occurring once and the leading ten covering around 11%. This record comes from a study of control samples from healthy donors and cancer patients. This CDR3 comprises 15 residues. The trim removed 5 bases at V and 2 bases at J, leaving 8 bases unmatched. In germline, CDR1 is SGDLS, CDR2 YYNGEE. The rearrangement joins TRBV9 to TRBJ2-3; TRBD2 matches at 7 bases. Sequencing used blood. The TCR was taken from a man between 25 and 39 years old in good health. This CDR3 reads CASSTPGGSTDTQYF. The CDR3 nucleotides are TGTGCCAGCAGTACTCCGGGAGGCTCCACAGATACGCAGTATTTT.